The T cell receptor (beta chain) under discussion was sequenced for a study of shared clonotypes between healthy human individuals. Across the study: A couple of women and a few men aged 18 to 49 made up the donors. Study results and limitations: The study found lower generation probabilities in non-shared clonotypes than in those shared by all four donors. Several donors shared 4.5% to 6.5% of their naive CD4 clonotypes.

Caucasian adults living in Nashville, Tennessee, provided all samples. TCRdb's table, derived via immunoSEQ multiplex PCR, lists solely in-frame clones and lacks some. The sample has some 2,400,000 clones, under 97% seen once. This CDR3 spans 15 amino acids. Germline V gene sequence: CDR1 LNHDA, CDR2 SQIVND (reference sequence). Trimming took off 10 bases at V and 1 base at J, with 14 bases between the two ends. This clone appeared once. Its cognate antigen is unknown. The sample comprised naive CD4+ T cells sorted from blood. This sample's subset: CD45RA+ positively selected. The V call is TRBV19, the J call TRBJ1-6, with D perhaps matching TRBD1 (6 bases). This TCR came from a man aged 18-30 years in good health. CDR3 sequence (DNA): TGTGCCACCACTCAGGGGCCGTCCTATAATTCACCCCTCCACTTT. Its translation: CATTQGPSYNSPLHF.